A selection of T cell receptor beta chains follows, all from one sample in a study of OX40 agonist ivuxolimab in advanced cancers. Using immunoSEQ multiplex PCR, the repertoire was profiled, and TCRdb retains in-frame clones only, with some absent. The table has approximately 70,000 clones, roughly 82% seen once. Sequencing was performed on CD4+ or CD8+ T cells sorted from blood, taken in a trial of the OX40 agonist ivuxolimab. These receptors originate from an adult with an advanced solid tumor such as melanoma, head and neck, liver or kidney cancer. Each CDR3 is given with its conserved first and last residue. The D gene is left open where the match is weak. Clone size is given for some rows only: seen once, a few or many times, or a class if the clone is expanded.

j_call d_call v_call clone_size cdr3_aa cdr3_nt
TRBJ2-2 TRBD1 TRBV5-1 - CASSFGTGGPGELFF TGCGCCAGCAGCTTCGGGACAGGGGGCCCCGGGGAGCTGTTTTTT
TRBJ1-2 - TRBV18 few CASSPTSRGDYGYTF TGTGCCAGCTCACCGACCTCGCGGGGGGACTATGGCTACACCTTC
TRBJ2-1 - TRBV15 - CATSRDEDEQFF TGTGCCACCAGCAGAGATGAAGATGAGCAGTTCTTC
TRBJ2-3 TRBD2 TRBV5-4 - CASSIRGVITDTQYF TGTGCCAGCAGCATTCGGGGGGTCATCACAGATACGCAGTATTTT
TRBJ2-3 - TRBV5-1 - CASSLARTSWQYF TGCGCCAGCAGCTTGGCACGGACGTCCTGGCAGTATTTT
TRBJ2-7 - TRBV6-5 - CASSTVPSGYEQYF TGTGCCAGCAGTACGGTCCCGTCAGGCTACGAGCAGTACTTC
TRBJ2-1 - TRBV28 - CASSLSMLRRNEQFF TGTGCCAGCAGTTTAAGTATGTTAAGACGGAATGAGCAGTTCTTC
TRBJ2-7 TRBD2 TRBV18 - CASSPPQGLAGVSYEQYF TGTGCCAGCTCACCACCTCAAGGACTAGCGGGAGTGTCCTACGAGCAGTACTTC
TRBJ2-2 - TRBV7-3 - CASSLNHSPTGELFF TGTGCCAGCAGCTTAAACCACAGCCCCACCGGGGAGCTGTTTTTT
TRBJ1-1 - TRBV27 - CASSHELSLNTEAFF TGTGCCAGCAGCCATGAGCTGAGCTTGAACACTGAAGCTTTCTTT
TRBJ1-2 TRBD1 TRBV15 - CATSRQEMSSYLTTGRGSGYTF TGTGCCACCAGCAGACAAGAAATGTCGTCTTATCTAACGACAGGGAGAGGTTCTGGCTACACCTTC
TRBJ1-4 TRBD1 TRBV11-2 - CASSSGSTGATNEKLFF TGTGCCAGCAGCTCGGGATCGACAGGGGCAACTAATGAAAAACTGTTTTTT
TRBJ1-1 - TRBV2 - CASSDLQENTEAFF TGTGCCAGCAGTGACCTACAGGAGAACACTGAAGCTTTCTTT
TRBJ1-2 TRBD1 TRBV6-1 few CASSGHRGTYGYTF TGTGCCAGCAGTGGACACAGGGGAACCTATGGCTACACCTTC
TRBJ1-2 - TRBV15 - CATSRGHGYTF TGTGCCACCAGCAGAGGGCATGGCTACACCTTC
TRBJ2-3 - TRBV11-2 - CASSFTGTDTQYF TGTGCCAGCAGCTTTACGGGGACGGATACGCAGTATTTT
TRBJ1-5 - TRBV5-4 - CASSLVRGSNQPQHF TGTGCCAGCAGCTTGGTACGGGGTAGCAATCAGCCCCAGCATTTT
TRBJ1-5 - TRBV29-1 few CSVVTGNGQPQHF TGCAGCGTTGTAACAGGGAACGGTCAGCCCCAGCATTTT
TRBJ1-2 TRBD1 TRBV28 - CASSSRTGIGYGYTF TGTGCCAGCAGTTCCCGGACAGGGATCGGGTATGGCTACACCTTC
TRBJ1-5 TRBD1 TRBV28 - CASSKGGSNQPQHF TGTGCCAGCAGCAAAGGGGGCAGCAATCAGCCCCAGCATTTT
TRBJ1-2 TRBD1 TRBV6-6 - CASNLQGAGGYTF TGTGCCAGCAACCTACAGGGGGCAGGAGGCTACACCTTC
TRBJ2-3 - TRBV7-2 - CASSSTGVRSDTQYF TGTGCCAGCAGCTCTACGGGAGTTCGATCAGATACGCAGTATTTT
TRBJ1-3 - TRBV28 - CASRGLRASNTIYF TGTGCCAGCAGGGGACTGAGGGCCTCTAACACCATATATTTT
TRBJ2-4 - TRBV6-1 - CASSGSVGTLAKNIQYF TGTGCCAGCAGTGGGTCAGTTGGGACGCTAGCCAAAAACATTCAGTACTTC
TRBJ1-5 - TRBV5-6 - CASSLSLGGNQPQHF TGTGCCAGCAGCTTGAGTCTGGGGGGAAATCAGCCCCAGCATTTT
TRBJ1-2 - TRBV7-9 - CASSLDFGLTNYGYTF TGTGCCAGCAGCTTAGATTTTGGTCTTACTAACTATGGCTACACCTTC
TRBJ2-1 TRBD2 TRBV28 - CASSFPLGLAGGNYNEQFF TGTGCCAGCAGTTTTCCCCTAGGACTAGCGGGAGGTAACTACAATGAGCAGTTCTTC
TRBJ2-1 - TRBV27 - CASSMGVNRDNEQFF TGTGCCAGCAGCATGGGGGTAAACAGGGATAATGAGCAGTTCTTC
TRBJ2-3 - TRBV4-1 - CASSHKIGGPDTQYF TGCGCCAGCAGCCACAAGATCGGGGGTCCAGATACGCAGTATTTT
TRBJ1-5 - TRBV7-9 few CASSLSTSNQPQHF TGTGCCAGCAGCTTAAGTACCAGTAATCAGCCCCAGCATTTT
TRBJ2-2 - TRBV10-3 few CAISESGMDGELFF TGTGCCATCAGTGAGTCCGGAATGGACGGGGAGCTGTTTTTT
TRBJ1-6 - TRBV6-1 - CASIRPDWGDSPLHF TGTGCCAGCATCAGACCTGACTGGGGGGATTCACCCCTCCACTTT
TRBJ1-3 - TRBV7-2 - CASSSRLGGYGNTIYF TGTGCCAGCAGCTCCCGCCTTGGGGGTTATGGAAACACCATATATTTT
TRBJ1-2 - TRBV28 - CASSFNRFFGYTF TGTGCCAGCAGTTTTAACAGGTTTTTTGGCTACACCTTC
TRBJ2-3 - TRBV19 - CASSIVGNADTQYF TGTGCCAGTAGTATAGTCGGGAATGCCGATACGCAGTATTTT
TRBJ2-5 TRBD2 TRBV14 - CASSQDWLAGVGETQYF TGTGCCAGCAGCCAAGATTGGCTAGCGGGAGTGGGAGAGACCCAGTACTTC
TRBJ1-3 TRBD1 TRBV4-1 - CASSQVRTGPFSGNTIYF TGCGCCAGCAGCCAAGTCAGGACAGGACCTTTCTCTGGAAACACCATATATTTT
TRBJ1-5 - TRBV7-2 - CASSLWDSNQPQHF TGTGCCAGCAGCTTATGGGACAGCAATCAGCCCCAGCATTTT
TRBJ2-2 - TRBV6-6 - CASSYFGTGELFF TGTGCCAGCAGTTACTTTGGCACCGGGGAGCTGTTTTTT
TRBJ2-7 TRBD1 TRBV30 - CAWSVGDRGYEQYF TGTGCCTGGAGTGTCGGGGACAGGGGCTACGAGCAGTACTTC
TRBJ1-2 - TRBV2 few CASSDIDRMDGYTF TGTGCCAGCAGTGATATAGACAGGATGGATGGCTACACCTTC